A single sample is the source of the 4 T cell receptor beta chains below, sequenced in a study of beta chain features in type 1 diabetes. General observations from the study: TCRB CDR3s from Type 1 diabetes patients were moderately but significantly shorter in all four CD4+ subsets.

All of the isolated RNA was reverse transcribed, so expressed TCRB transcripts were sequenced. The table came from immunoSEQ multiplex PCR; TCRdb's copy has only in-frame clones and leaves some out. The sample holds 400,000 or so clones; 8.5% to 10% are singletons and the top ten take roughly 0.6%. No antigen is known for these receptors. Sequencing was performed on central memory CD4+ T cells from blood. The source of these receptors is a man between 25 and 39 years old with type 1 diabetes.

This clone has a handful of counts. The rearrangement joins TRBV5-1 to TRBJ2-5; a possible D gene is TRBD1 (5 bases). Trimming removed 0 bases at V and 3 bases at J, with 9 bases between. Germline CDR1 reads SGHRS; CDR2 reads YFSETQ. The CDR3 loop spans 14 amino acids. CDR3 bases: TGCGCCAGCAGCTTGGGGACGACAGAAGAGACCCAGTACTTC. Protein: CASSLGTTEETQYF.

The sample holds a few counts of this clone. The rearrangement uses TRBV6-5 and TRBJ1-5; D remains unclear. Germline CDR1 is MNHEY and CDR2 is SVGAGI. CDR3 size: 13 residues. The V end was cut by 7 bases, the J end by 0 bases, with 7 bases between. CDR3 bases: TGTGCCAGCACCTACACTAGCAATCAGCCCCAGCATTTT. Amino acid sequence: CASTYTSNQPQHF.

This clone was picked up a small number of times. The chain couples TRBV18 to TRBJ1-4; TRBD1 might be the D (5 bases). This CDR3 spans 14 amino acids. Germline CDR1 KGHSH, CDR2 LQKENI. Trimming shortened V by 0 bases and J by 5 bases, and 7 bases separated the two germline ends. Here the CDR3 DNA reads TGTGCCAGCTCACCACCGCGGGGGAATGAAAAACTGTTTTTT. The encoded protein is CASSPPRGNEKLFF.

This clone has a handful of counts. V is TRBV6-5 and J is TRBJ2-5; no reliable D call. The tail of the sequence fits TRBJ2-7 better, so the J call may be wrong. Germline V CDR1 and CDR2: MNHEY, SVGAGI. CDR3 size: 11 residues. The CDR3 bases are TGTGCCAGCAGCCTGGAAGGCGAGCAGTACTTC. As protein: CASSLEGEQYF.